A single sample gave rise to the 32 T cell receptor beta chains below, sequenced in a study of T cell changes during pregnancy in multiple sclerosis. Assay used: immunoSEQ multiplex PCR; TCRdb lists only in-frame clones, some missing. The table includes around 36,000 clones, 75% to 95% detected once. The material was CD4+ T cells from peripheral blood mononuclear cells, obtained in the third trimester of pregnancy. The receptor source for this set is a female donor with multiple sclerosis, enrolled in a pregnancy study.

The chain has TRBV28 and TRBJ2-5; possibly TRBD1 for D (7 bases). Trimming shortened V by 4 bases and J by 5 bases, and 17 bases separated the two germline ends. This CDR3 is built from 15 residues. The germline V gene has CDR1 MDHEN and CDR2 SYDVKM. CDR3 loop: CASSSRDSPRETQYF. CDR3 in DNA: TGTGCCAGCAGTTCGCGGGACAGTCCCCGGGAGACCCAGTACTTC.

This sequence joins TRBV4-2 and TRBJ2-4; 14 nucleotides agree with TRBD2. V lost 5 bases to trimming and J lost 3 bases; unmatched junction nucleotides: 6. This CDR3 region has 17 residues. Germline V gives CDR1 LGHNA, CDR2 YNFKEQ. The CDR3 protein is CASSSPGLAGVKNIQYF. CDR3 nucleotides: TGTGCCAGCAGCTCACCGGGACTAGCGGGAGTCAAAAACATTCAGTACTTC.

The rearrangement joins TRBV7-2 to TRBJ1-2; D ambiguous. Between the trimmed V and J ends, which lost 5 bases and 8 bases, there was a span of 15 bases. Per the germline V gene, CDR1 is SGHTA and CDR2 is FQGNSA. The CDR3 loop spans 13 amino acids. CDR3 DNA sequence: TGTGCCAGCAGCACCGGACTCCTCGAGGGCTACACCTTC. Translating it yields CASSTGLLEGYTF.

Note on this clone: The sample contains more than one DNA sequence encoding this CDR3. J is TRBJ2-5 and V is TRBV5-1, with D perhaps matching TRBD1 (6 bases). V was clipped by 0 bases and J by 4 bases, with 7 bases between them. The CDR3 spans 13 residues. The germline V gene encodes CDR1 SGHRS and CDR2 YFSETQ. CDR3 sequence reads: CASSLGGGETQYF. The CDR3, as DNA: TGCGCCAGCAGCTTGGGAGGGGGAGAGACCCAGTACTTC.

The J gene is TRBJ1-5, the V gene TRBV30, with D perhaps matching TRBD1 (6 bases). V lost 1 base and J lost 2, with 12 bases in between. The CDR3 sequence is 15 residues long. Looked up from germline, CDR1 is GTSNPN and CDR2 is SVGIG (reference sequence). The CDR3 sequence: CAWSEQGVGNQPQHF. The CDR3 coding sequence is TGTGCCTGGAGTGAACAGGGAGTCGGCAATCAGCCCCAGCATTTT.

This clone was observed a few times. The chain recombines TRBV7-2 with TRBJ1-5; 11 nucleotides agree with TRBD1. The CDR3 has 16 residues. With 5 bases clipped from V and 1 base from J, the junction kept 4 bases outside the gene matches. Germline assignment: CDR1 SGHTA and CDR2 FQGNSA. The CDR3 region has the DNA TGTGCCAGCAGCGGACAGGGGGCCTTGAGCAATCAGCCCCAGCATTTT. It is translated as CASSGQGALSNQPQHF.

CDR3 DNA sequence: TGTGCCACCAGCAGAGATCTAGCGGGAGAAGATGAGCAGTTCTTC. It encodes CATSRDLAGEDEQFF. V usage is TRBV15 and J usage is TRBJ2-1; 10 positions agree with TRBD2. J lost 8 bases, V lost 0 bases, and 4 bases had no gene match. The germline V gene has CDR1 LNHNV and CDR2 YYDKDF (reference sequence). The CDR3 contains 15 residues.

The chain employs TRBV6-5 and TRBJ2-5; 7 positions match TRBD1. CDR1 MNHEY and CDR2 SVGAGI come from the germline V gene. CDR3 size: 11 residues. Germline trimming cut 2 bases from V and 14 bases from J; bases unmatched to any gene: 5. This chain's CDR3 is CASSYQGTVYF. The CDR3 nucleotides read TGTGCCAGCAGTTACCAGGGGACAGTATACTTC.

The gene calls are TRBV4-1 and TRBJ2-1; maybe TRBD2 (5 bases). Between the trimmed V and J ends, which lost 3 bases and 6 bases, there was a span of 15 bases. The germline gives CDR1 MGHRA, CDR2 YSYEKL. The CDR3 extends over 15 amino acids. The CDR3: CASSQGPLAANEQFF. DNA of the CDR3: TGCGCCAGCAGCCAGGGCCCCCTAGCCGCCAATGAGCAGTTCTTC.

The chain recombines TRBV28 with TRBJ2-7; 7 nucleotides match TRBD1. V dropped 1 base and J dropped 1; count of bases not matched to a gene: 10. The CDR3 sequence is 17 residues long. Germline V gives CDR1 MDHEN, CDR2 SYDVKM. The CDR3: CASSLYGRGIPSYEQYF. Here the CDR3 DNA reads TGTGCCAGCAGTTTATATGGCAGGGGGATCCCTTCCTACGAGCAGTACTTC.

The chain combines TRBV6-1 with TRBJ1-1, with D possibly matching TRBD1 (5 bases). The CDR3 runs to 12 residues. Germline assignment: CDR1 MNHNS and CDR2 SASEGT. Trimming took off 10 bases at V and 8 bases at J, with 17 bases between the two ends. For the CDR3, the DNA is TGTGCCACCCGACATTGGGGCGAGGAAGCTTTCTTT. This encodes CATRHWGEEAFF.

The rearrangement uses TRBV5-4 and TRBJ2-3; 7 positions match TRBD2. This CDR3 spans 13 amino acids. Losses at the gene ends were 5 bases for V and 4 bases for J; bases not matched to a gene: 4. CDR1 is SGHNT and CDR2 is YYREEE in the germline V gene (reference sequence). Here the CDR3 DNA reads TGTGCCAGCAGTCAACGGGGGGCAGATACGCAGTATTTT. Its translation is CASSQRGADTQYF.

The V call is TRBV5-1, the J call TRBJ2-1, with TRBD2 matching 12 bases. The CDR3 is 17 residues long. The V gene end was trimmed by 0 bases and the J gene end by 6 bases; junction bases not matched to a gene: 7. Per the germline V gene, CDR1 is SGHRS and CDR2 is YFSETQ. In nucleotides, the CDR3 is TGCGCCAGCAGCTTGGGTCCTAGCGGGAGGGCCTCCAATGAGCAGTTCTTC. Translated: CASSLGPSGRASNEQFF.

V and J are TRBV27 and TRBJ2-1; maybe TRBD2 (6 bases). In germline, CDR1 is MNHEY, CDR2 SMNVEV (reference sequence). Deletions cut 10 bases from V and 0 bases from J, with 13 bases between. The CDR3 extends over 14 amino acids. CDR3 amino acids: CATRGANSYNEQFF. CDR3 nucleotide sequence: TGTGCCACCCGCGGGGCAAACTCCTACAATGAGCAGTTCTTC.

CDR3 region: CASSQRVSGIEAFF. The DNA for the CDR3 is TGCGCCAGCAGCCAACGAGTCTCGGGGATTGAAGCTTTCTTT. The J gene is TRBJ1-1, the V gene TRBV5-1; D unresolved. From germline, CDR1 is SGHRS and CDR2 YFSETQ. The CDR3 has 14 residues. The V and J ends lost 4 bases and 7 bases respectively, with 17 bases between them.

This clone appeared a few times. The V and J genes are TRBV20-1 and TRBJ1-1; D unclear. Deletions cut 7 bases from V and 2 bases from J, with 8 bases between. CDR1 and CDR2 (germline): DFQATT, SNEGSKA (reference sequence). The length of the CDR3 is 11 residues. CDR3 in amino acids: CSGGPNTEAFF. The DNA of the CDR3 is TGCAGTGGTGGGCCCAACACTGAAGCTTTCTTT.

This chain links TRBV5-1 with TRBJ1-3; no clear D gene. The germline CDR1 and CDR2 sequences are SGHRS and YFSETQ. V was shortened by 3 bases and J by 4 bases, with 8 bases between the two germline ends. The CDR3 totals 13 residues. CDR3 DNA: TGCGCCAGCAGCTCCACGCAGGGAAACACCATATATTTT. Residues: CASSSTQGNTIYF.

V usage is TRBV7-8 and J usage is TRBJ2-3, with no clear D. Trimming left V 4 bases short and J 5 bases short, with 4 bases between. Germline CDR1 is SGHVS and CDR2 is FQNEAQ. There are 11 residues in the CDR3. CDR3 DNA sequence: TGTGCCAGCAGCTCACAAGATACGCAGTATTTT. Its translation is CASSSQDTQYF.

This chain links TRBV4-2 with TRBJ2-3; 14 bases are shared with TRBD2. The junction had 12 bases not matched to a gene; V was cut back by 4 bases and J by 3 bases. This CDR3 is built from 19 residues. Germline loops: CDR1 LGHNA, CDR2 YNFKEQ. The DNA for the CDR3 is TGTGCCAGCAGCCGCTCGGGACTAGCGGGAGACGGTGGAACAGATACGCAGTATTTT. Translation: CASSRSGLAGDGGTDTQYF.

This chain links TRBV28 with TRBJ2-7; D possibly corresponds to TRBD2 (6 bases). Germline CDR1 MDHEN, CDR2 SYDVKM. This CDR3 is 10 amino acids long. Trimming took off 9 bases at V and 6 bases at J, with 9 bases between the two ends. DNA for the CDR3: TGTGCCAGTTCGGGGGTCGAGCAGTACTTC. It specifies CASSGVEQYF.

The rearrangement joins TRBV7-8 to TRBJ2-1; 8 bases agree with TRBD1. Germline CDR1 reads SGHVS; CDR2 reads FQNEAQ. This CDR3 has 15 residues. V was clipped by 5 bases and J by 5 bases; unmatched bases: 8. CDR3 DNA sequence: TGTGCCAGCAGCATCCGGGACAGGACCCACAATGAGCAGTTCTTC. Translated, it gives CASSIRDRTHNEQFF.

The V gene is TRBV5-1, the J gene TRBJ1-5, with a weak D call TRBD1 (5 bases). CDR1 SGHRS and CDR2 YFSETQ come from the germline V gene. The CDR3 consists of 15 residues. Deletions cut 0 bases from V and 2 bases from J, with 9 bases between. In DNA form, the CDR3 reads TGCGCCAGCAGCTTGGGTGGGGCCGGCAATCAGCCCCAGCATTTT. It encodes CASSLGGAGNQPQHF.

The rearrangement joins TRBV11-2 to TRBJ2-1; no clear D. This CDR3 contains 12 residues. CDR1 and CDR2 from the germline V gene are SGHAT and FQNNGV. Trimming shortened V by 3 bases and J by 8 bases, and 8 bases separated the two germline ends. The CDR3, as DNA: TGTGCCAGCAGCTTTGGCGGATATGAGCAGTTCTTC. It translates to CASSFGGYEQFF.

This clone was seen only once. The rearrangement uses TRBV6-5 and TRBJ1-1; perhaps TRBD1 as D (6 bases). V was cut by 8 bases and J by 7 bases, with 20 bases left in between. Germline loops: CDR1 MNHEY, CDR2 SVGAGI. The CDR3 has 14 residues. The CDR3 loop is CASRRPTGHREAFF. The CDR3 coding sequence is TGTGCCAGCCGACGACCCACGGGACACCGTGAAGCTTTCTTT.

The table lists this clone with a few counts. The J gene is TRBJ2-7, the V gene TRBV11-2, with TRBD2 matching over 7 bases. CDR1 and CDR2 from the germline V gene are SGHAT and FQNNGV. The CDR3 runs 15 residues. The junction had 7 bases not matched to a gene; V was cut back by 4 bases and J by 1 base. The CDR3 DNA reads as TGTGCCAGCAGCTCCCAGGTGGGAGGGTCCTACGAGCAGTACTTC. Its protein product is CASSSQVGGSYEQYF.

This chain connects TRBV7-3 to TRBJ2-3; tentatively, D is TRBD1 (6 bases). V was pared by 5 bases and J by 3 bases, with 21 bases between. There are 17 residues in the CDR3. CDR1 is SGHTA, CDR2 FQGTGA, per germline. CDR3 sequence (DNA): TGTGCCAGCAGCCCCTCGGGGCCGGGAAGGGGGACAGATACGCAGTATTTT. Translated: CASSPSGPGRGTDTQYF.

CDR3 loop: CASTGQSSGRVYNEQFF. The CDR3 region has the DNA TGTGCCAGCACCGGCCAAAGTAGCGGGAGAGTTTACAATGAGCAGTTCTTC. This sequence joins TRBV27 and TRBJ2-1; 9 bases align to TRBD2. Per the germline V gene, CDR1 is MNHEY and CDR2 is SMNVEV (reference sequence). With V trimmed by 7 bases and J by 4 bases, 14 bases remained unmatched. CDR3 size: 17 residues.

J is TRBJ2-5 and V is TRBV27; D gene uncertain. The CDR3 runs 12 residues. In germline, CDR1 is MNHEY, CDR2 SMNVEV (reference sequence). V shed 1 base and J shed 4 bases, with 4 bases lying between them. CDR3 in amino acids: CASSLWRETQYF. In nucleotides, the CDR3 is TGTGCCAGCAGTTTATGGAGAGAGACCCAGTACTTC.

The chain uses TRBV19 and TRBJ2-1; 8 bases are shared with TRBD1. The CDR3 length is 15 residues. Germline CDR1 LNHDA, CDR2 SQIVND (reference sequence). The V gene end was trimmed by 3 bases and the J gene end by 9 bases; junction bases not matched to a gene: 10. The CDR3 protein is CASSIQGAFLTEQFF. The DNA for the CDR3 is TGTGCCAGTAGTATTCAGGGGGCGTTTCTTACTGAGCAGTTCTTC. The full variable domain, its missing parts supplied by reference TRBV19 and TRBJ2-1, is DGGITQSPKYLFRKEGQNVTLSCEQNLNHDAMYWYRQDPGQGLRLIYYSQIVNDFQKGDIAEGYSVSREKKESFPLTVTSAQKNPTAFYLCASSIQGAFLTEQFFGPGTRLTVL.

This chain links TRBV4-3 with TRBJ1-2; weak D call: TRBD1 (6 bases). CDR1 and CDR2 from the germline V gene are LGHNA and YSLEER. The CDR3 sequence is 14 residues long. Trimming stripped 0 bases from V and 6 bases from J, with 11 bases between. As DNA, the CDR3 is TGCGCCAGCAGCCAAGACGCGGGGGGCAATGGCTACACCTTC. Protein sequence: CASSQDAGGNGYTF.

The rearrangement joins TRBV19 to TRBJ1-1; D may be TRBD1 (6 bases). The V gene lost 5 bases and the J gene lost 5 bases, with 12 bases spanning the gap. The germline V gene encodes CDR1 LNHDA and CDR2 SQIVND (reference sequence). This CDR3 region has 13 residues. The CDR3 DNA follows: TGTGCCAGTAGTGTAACAGGGATAACTGAAGCTTTCTTT. Translation: CASSVTGITEAFF.

This chain joins TRBV25-1 and TRBJ1-2; D possibly corresponds to TRBD1 (5 bases). Per the germline V gene, CDR1 is MGHDK and CDR2 is SYGVNS. The CDR3 spans 12 residues. V gave up 4 bases and J gave up 8 bases, with 11 bases separating them. As DNA, the CDR3 is TGTGCCAGCAGTGTTCAGGGATACGGCTACACCTTC. Translating it yields CASSVQGYGYTF.